This is a list of T cell receptor beta chains from one sample in a study of shared clonotypes between healthy human individuals. Sequencing was performed with immunoSEQ multiplex PCR; in TCRdb, only in-frame clones are kept and a portion is missing. The sample carries about 2,100,000 clones, 85% to 95% recorded once. Sequencing used naive CD8+ T cells from PBMCs. These TCRs come from a man aged 18 to 29 in good health. Some clones in this sample may be carry-over from other donors' samples. The CDR3 runs from the conserved cysteine through the conserved F or W. The D gene is left open where the match is weak. Clone size is stated in some rows and not others, as once, few, many or a class when expanded.

CDR3aa: CASSWHTDTQYF; CDR3nt: TGTGCCAGCAGCTGGCATACAGATACGCAGTATTTT; abundance: once; j_gene: TRBJ2-3; d_gene: NA; v_gene: TRBV11-1
CDR3aa: CASSLLLPRLAGSEQYF; CDR3nt: TGTGCCAGCAGCTTACTTTTGCCTCGACTAGCGGGAAGCGAGCAGTACTTC; abundance: NA; j_gene: TRBJ2-7; d_gene: TRBD2; v_gene: TRBV7-6
CDR3aa: CAISETRSNTEAFF; CDR3nt: TGTGCCATCAGTGAGACCCGCTCGAACACTGAAGCTTTCTTT; abundance: once; j_gene: TRBJ1-1; d_gene: NA; v_gene: TRBV10-3
CDR3aa: CASSLRGTGGYEQFF; CDR3nt: TGTGCCAGCAGTTTACGAGGGACAGGGGGCTATGAGCAGTTCTTC; abundance: NA; j_gene: TRBJ2-1; d_gene: TRBD1; v_gene: TRBV27
CDR3aa: CATSRDQRELGETQYF; CDR3nt: TGTGCCACCAGCAGAGACCAGCGGGAGCTGGGGGAGACCCAGTACTTC; abundance: NA; j_gene: TRBJ2-5; d_gene: TRBD2; v_gene: TRBV15
CDR3aa: CASSTGSYNEQFF; CDR3nt: TGTGCCAGCAGCACAGGGTCCTACAATGAGCAGTTCTTC; abundance: NA; j_gene: TRBJ2-1; d_gene: NA; v_gene: TRBV5-5
CDR3aa: CASMARTSRFYEQYF; CDR3nt: TGTGCCAGCATGGCCCGGACTAGCAGGTTCTACGAGCAGTACTTC; abundance: once; j_gene: TRBJ2-7; d_gene: TRBD2; v_gene: TRBV6-1
CDR3aa: CASSPTNQPQHF; CDR3nt: TGTGCCAGCTCACCCACCAATCAGCCCCAGCATTTT; abundance: NA; j_gene: TRBJ1-5; d_gene: NA; v_gene: TRBV18
CDR3aa: CASSKVWGQDTGELFF; CDR3nt: TGTGCCAGCAGCAAAGTTTGGGGTCAGGACACCGGGGAGCTGTTTTTT; abundance: NA; j_gene: TRBJ2-2; d_gene: NA; v_gene: TRBV21-1
CDR3aa: CSVPDGDKSGYTF; CDR3nt: TGCAGCGTCCCCGACGGGGATAAGAGTGGCTACACCTTC; abundance: NA; j_gene: TRBJ1-2; d_gene: NA; v_gene: TRBV29-1
CDR3aa: CASSTRDRGPGYTF; CDR3nt: TGTGCCAGCAGTACAAGGGACAGGGGACCCGGCTACACCTTC; abundance: NA; j_gene: TRBJ1-2; d_gene: TRBD1; v_gene: TRBV27
CDR3aa: CASSSVGGRGYEQYF; CDR3nt: TGTGCCAGCAGTTCCGTCGGCGGGAGGGGTTACGAGCAGTACTTC; abundance: NA; j_gene: TRBJ2-7; d_gene: TRBD2; v_gene: TRBV27
CDR3aa: CASSFHRVQTEAFF; CDR3nt: TGCGCCAGCAGCTTCCATCGGGTACAGACTGAAGCTTTCTTT; abundance: NA; j_gene: TRBJ1-1; d_gene: NA; v_gene: TRBV5-1
CDR3aa: CASSLRGAYNEQFF; CDR3nt: TGTGCCAGCAGCTTGAGGGGAGCCTACAATGAGCAGTTCTTC; abundance: NA; j_gene: TRBJ2-1; d_gene: NA; v_gene: TRBV5-4
CDR3aa: CASSAWGGTNTEAFF; CDR3nt: TGTGCCAGCAGCGCTTGGGGTGGTACGAACACTGAAGCTTTCTTT; abundance: NA; j_gene: TRBJ1-1; d_gene: NA; v_gene: TRBV9
CDR3aa: CASSVGWGAGYEQYF; CDR3nt: TGTGCCAGCAGCGTAGGATGGGGGGCAGGGTACGAGCAGTACTTC; abundance: once; j_gene: TRBJ2-7; d_gene: NA; v_gene: TRBV9
CDR3aa: CASTQGGGNTEAFF; CDR3nt: TGTGCCAGCACTCAAGGGGGTGGGAACACTGAAGCTTTCTTT; abundance: NA; j_gene: TRBJ1-1; d_gene: NA; v_gene: TRBV6-5
CDR3aa: CASSSGTSGNPSSYNEQFF; CDR3nt: TGCGCCAGCAGTTCGGGGACTAGCGGGAACCCTAGCTCCTACAATGAGCAGTTCTTC; abundance: NA; j_gene: TRBJ2-1; d_gene: TRBD2; v_gene: TRBV10-2
CDR3aa: CASSVESGQLHEQYF; CDR3nt: TGTGCCAGCAGCGTAGAGTCAGGACAACTCCACGAGCAGTACTTC; abundance: once; j_gene: TRBJ2-7; d_gene: NA; v_gene: TRBV9
CDR3aa: CAWSSGFVSEQYF; CDR3nt: TGTGCCTGGAGTTCGGGGTTTGTAAGCGAGCAGTACTTC; abundance: NA; j_gene: TRBJ2-7; d_gene: NA; v_gene: TRBV30
CDR3aa: CASRQQLSYEQYF; CDR3nt: TGCGCCAGCCGGCAGCAACTCTCCTACGAGCAGTACTTC; abundance: NA; j_gene: TRBJ2-7; d_gene: NA; v_gene: TRBV10-1
CDR3aa: CASSQDLRGDEDYGYTF; CDR3nt: TGCGCCAGCAGCCAAGATCTGAGGGGAGATGAGGACTATGGCTACACCTTC; abundance: NA; j_gene: TRBJ1-2; d_gene: NA; v_gene: TRBV4-1
CDR3aa: CASSRTQETQYF; CDR3nt: TGCGCCAGCAGCCGTACCCAAGAGACCCAGTACTTC; abundance: NA; j_gene: TRBJ2-5; d_gene: NA; v_gene: TRBV5-1
CDR3aa: CASSSTKIAGEGSYEQYF; CDR3nt: TGTGCCAGCAGCTCCACGAAAATAGCGGGAGAGGGTTCCTACGAGCAGTACTTC; abundance: NA; j_gene: TRBJ2-7; d_gene: TRBD2; v_gene: TRBV7-3
CDR3aa: CASSLGLAGVSYTGELFF; CDR3nt: TGTGCCAGCAGCCTTGGACTAGCGGGAGTGTCGTACACCGGGGAGCTGTTTTTT; abundance: NA; j_gene: TRBJ2-2; d_gene: TRBD2; v_gene: TRBV5-4
CDR3aa: CATSRGDIGQLYEQYF; CDR3nt: TGTGCCACCAGCAGAGGCGACATCGGACAACTTTACGAGCAGTACTTC; abundance: NA; j_gene: TRBJ2-7; d_gene: NA; v_gene: TRBV15
CDR3aa: CASSQRGYEQYF; CDR3nt: TGTGCCAGCAGCCAACGGGGGTACGAGCAGTACTTC; abundance: NA; j_gene: TRBJ2-7; d_gene: NA; v_gene: TRBV7-9
CDR3aa: CASSQELAGGSGNTIYF; CDR3nt: TGCGCCAGCAGCCAAGAGCTGGCAGGGGGCTCTGGAAACACCATATATTTT; abundance: NA; j_gene: TRBJ1-3; d_gene: TRBD1; v_gene: TRBV4-3